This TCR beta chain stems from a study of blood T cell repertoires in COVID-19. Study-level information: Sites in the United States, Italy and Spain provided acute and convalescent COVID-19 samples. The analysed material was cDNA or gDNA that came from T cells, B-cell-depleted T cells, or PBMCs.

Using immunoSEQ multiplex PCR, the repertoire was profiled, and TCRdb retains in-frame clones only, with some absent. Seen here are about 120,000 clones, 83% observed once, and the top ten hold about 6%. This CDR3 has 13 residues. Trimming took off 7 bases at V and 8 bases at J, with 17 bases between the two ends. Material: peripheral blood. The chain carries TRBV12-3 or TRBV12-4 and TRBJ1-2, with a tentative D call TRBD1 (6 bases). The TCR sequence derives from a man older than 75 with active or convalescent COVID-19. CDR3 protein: CASTIMTGSGYTF. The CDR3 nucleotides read TGTGCCAGCACCATAATGACAGGTTCAGGCTACACCTTC.